Below are 31 T cell receptor beta chains sequenced from a single sample in a study of T cells expressing NK-cell markers. TCRdb processed the 5' RACE reads again and assigns one entry to each CDR3 protein, with no DNA. The sample has approximately 380,000 distinct CDR3 sequences. Sequencing was performed on blood T cells: a sorted CD56 or NKG2C T cell subset, CD4+ or CD8+ T cells, or bulk PBMC T cells (not recorded which). These receptor sequences come from a man aged 18-75 years in good health.

The rearrangement uses TRBV10-3 and TRBJ2-2. Germline-derived CDR1 and CDR2 are ENHRY and SYGVKD. The CDR3 is 11 residues long. The CDR3 spells CAISEVGELFF.

V is TRBV4-2 and J is TRBJ2-3; checking the TCRdb D call of TRBD1 is not possible without DNA. Germline CDR1 is LGHNA and CDR2 is YNFKEQ. The CDR3 sequence is 16 residues long. The chain's CDR3 is CASSQRDGASTDTQYF.

The chain has TRBV3-1 and TRBJ2-5; the D gene TCRdb calls, TRBD2, cannot be checked with no DNA. CDR1 and CDR2 from the germline V gene are LGHDT and YNNKEL (reference sequence). The length of the CDR3 is 13 residues. The CDR3 loop reads CATRIAAQETQYF.

The V and J genes are TRBV5-4 and TRBJ2-1. Germline values: CDR1 SGHNT, CDR2 YYREEE (reference sequence). The CDR3 extends over 13 amino acids. The CDR3 protein is CASSLIPTREQFF.

V usage is TRBV5-5 and J usage is TRBJ1-2; TCRdb reports TRBD1, a call that lacks DNA to check it against. The CDR3 has 14 residues. Germline V gene sequence: CDR1 SGHKS, CDR2 YYEKEE (reference sequence). This CDR3 is CASSDRGGRYGYTF.

V gene TRBV10-3 combines with J gene TRBJ2-2. Germline CDR1 and CDR2: ENHRY and SYGVKD. CDR3 length: 16 residues. This chain's CDR3 is CAISDFDSTNTGELFF.

The chain joins TRBV15 to TRBJ1-5; as DNA is missing, the TRBD1 call by TCRdb cannot be tested. Germline assignment: CDR1 LNHNV and CDR2 YYDKDF (reference sequence). This CDR3 has 17 amino acids. CDR3 loop: CATSRNGASRGNQPQHF.

The chain recombines TRBV11-2 with TRBJ2-3; the D call of TRBD2 rests on TCRdb alone, since no DNA is present to check it. The CDR3 sequence is 18 residues long. Germline CDR1 SGHAT, CDR2 FQNNGV. Here the CDR3 reads CASSRTSGGGGGTDTQYF.

The chain employs TRBV3-1 and TRBJ1-3; TCRdb's D call of TRBD1 is untestable without DNA. This CDR3 is 15 amino acids long. Germline lookup yields CDR1 LGHDT and CDR2 YNNKEL (reference sequence). The CDR3: CASSQGPTSGNTIYF.

This sequence joins TRBV20-1 and TRBJ2-3. The CDR3 contains 15 residues. The germline CDR1 and CDR2 sequences are DFQATT and SNEGSKA (reference sequence). CDR3 residues: CSARLAAVSTDTQYF.

J is TRBJ1-2 and V is TRBV7-3; TCRdb lists TRBD1, though no DNA is available to test this call. The CDR3 runs 13 residues. Germline loops: CDR1 SGHTA, CDR2 FQGTGA. CDR3 sequence reads: CASSLLHRDGYTF.

The chain carries TRBV24-1 and TRBJ2-3; the D call from TCRdb, TRBD2, cannot be confirmed without DNA. Germline assignment: CDR1 KGHDR and CDR2 SFDVKD. This CDR3 contains 15 residues. The CDR3 loop is CATSEPGLGTDTQYF.

The CDR3: CGCPGQANYGYTF. The chain is built from TRBV20-1 and TRBJ1-2; TCRdb's D call, TRBD1, is unchecked because there is no DNA. The length of the CDR3 is 13 residues. Germline CDR1 is DFQATT and CDR2 is SNEGSKA (reference sequence).

The chain recombines TRBV7-2 with TRBJ1-1. Germline V lookup: CDR1 SGHTA, CDR2 FQGNSA. The CDR3 has 14 amino acids. CDR3 residues: CASMSTRLNTEAFF.

This rearrangement joins TRBV12-3 or TRBV12-4 to TRBJ2-7; the D call from TCRdb, TRBD1, cannot be confirmed without DNA. CDR3 length equals 16 residues. The CDR3 loop reads CASSLAQTSGAREQYF.

This rearrangement joins TRBV18 to TRBJ1-4. This CDR3 contains 14 residues. The germline V gene has CDR1 KGHSH and CDR2 LQKENI. The CDR3 spells CASSPPTSREKLFF.

The chain joins TRBV7-2 to TRBJ2-5; there is no DNA to check the TCRdb D call of TRBD2. Looked up from germline, CDR1 is SGHTA and CDR2 is FQGNSA. This CDR3 spans 14 amino acids. This chain's CDR3 is CASVIAGGQETQYF.

The rearrangement links TRBV20-1 to TRBJ1-6; lacking DNA, the TRBD1 call made by TCRdb goes unchecked. Germline V gives CDR1 DFQATT, CDR2 SNEGSKA (reference sequence). This CDR3 region has 16 residues. CDR3 amino acids: CSAREGRGGGDSPLHF.

J is TRBJ2-2 and V is TRBV6-4; the TCRdb call, TRBD1, lacks DNA for checking. The CDR3 covers 15 residues. Germline CDR1 is MRHNA and CDR2 is SNTAGT. CDR3 sequence reads: CASSDSPGDGGELFF.

The chain is built from TRBV11-2 and TRBJ2-7; TCRdb reports TRBD1, a call that lacks DNA to check it against. Per germline, CDR1 SGHAT and CDR2 FQNNGV. This CDR3 contains 15 residues. CDR3 protein: CASSPYRATGYEQYF.

The chain couples TRBV7-9 to TRBJ2-1; the TCRdb call, TRBD1, lacks DNA for checking. CDR3 length: 16 amino acids. CDR1 is SEHNR, CDR2 FQNEAQ, per germline (reference sequence). The CDR3: CASSLSSGLDRGYQFF.

This chain joins TRBV7-8 and TRBJ1-2. Per germline, CDR1 SGHVS and CDR2 FQNEAQ. The CDR3 runs 14 residues. CDR3: CASSPKDPAKGYTF. The complete variable domain, with remaining parts taken from reference TRBV7-8 and TRBJ1-2, reads GAGVSQSPRYKVAKRGQDVALRCDPISGHVSLFWYQQALGQGPEFLTYFQNEAQLDKSGLPSDRFFAERPEGSVSTLKIQRTQQEDSAVYLCASSPKDPAKGYTFGSGTRLTVV.

The chain links TRBV28 to TRBJ2-7; TCRdb reports TRBD1, a call that lacks DNA to check it against. The CDR3 totals 14 residues. The germline gives CDR1 MDHEN, CDR2 SYDVKM. CDR3 sequence reads: CASRRDRGSAEQYF.

V and J are TRBV7-9 and TRBJ1-2; TCRdb calls TRBD1, which cannot be checked without DNA. The CDR3 has 14 residues. Germline CDR1 SEHNR, CDR2 FQNEAQ (reference sequence). The CDR3 is CASSLGTGGNGYTF.

The chain couples TRBV7-3 to TRBJ2-7; the D call of TRBD1 rests on TCRdb alone, since no DNA is present to check it. The germline V gene has CDR1 SGHTA and CDR2 FQGTGA. The length of the CDR3 is 13 residues. The CDR3: CASSFNRGGEQYF.

This chain uses TRBV6-5 with TRBJ2-3; the TCRdb D gene call, TRBD2, has no DNA to confirm it. Germline lookup yields CDR1 MNHEY and CDR2 SVGAGI. The CDR3 extends over 16 amino acids. The CDR3 spells CASSYKRGASTDTQYF.

The V gene is TRBV9, the J gene TRBJ2-7; absent DNA, TCRdb's TRBD1 call cannot be checked. The CDR3 covers 16 residues. Germline CDR1 and CDR2: SGDLS and YYNGEE. The CDR3 is CASSARGAGRSGEQYF.

The V gene is TRBV4-1, the J gene TRBJ2-2; TCRdb reports TRBD2, a call that lacks DNA to check it against. The CDR3 has 17 amino acids. Germline V gives CDR1 MGHRA, CDR2 YSYEKL. The CDR3 sequence is CASSQASSGGVPGSCFF.

V usage is TRBV9 and J usage is TRBJ2-6; TCRdb's D call, TRBD2, is unchecked because there is no DNA. Germline V gene lookup returns CDR1 SGDLS and CDR2 YYNGEE. The CDR3 is made up of 18 amino acids. The CDR3 region is CASSRRTSGGSGANVLTF.

The chain links TRBV2 to TRBJ2-6. The CDR3 is 17 residues long. Germline CDR1 reads SNHLY; CDR2 reads FYNNEI. CDR3 region: CASSMQQTTSGANVLTF.

This sequence joins TRBV27 and TRBJ2-3; TCRdb reports TRBD1, a call that lacks DNA to check it against. The CDR3 has 16 amino acids. Germline V gene lookup returns CDR1 MNHEY and CDR2 SMNVEV (reference sequence). The CDR3 here is CASSYRDRVITDTQYF.